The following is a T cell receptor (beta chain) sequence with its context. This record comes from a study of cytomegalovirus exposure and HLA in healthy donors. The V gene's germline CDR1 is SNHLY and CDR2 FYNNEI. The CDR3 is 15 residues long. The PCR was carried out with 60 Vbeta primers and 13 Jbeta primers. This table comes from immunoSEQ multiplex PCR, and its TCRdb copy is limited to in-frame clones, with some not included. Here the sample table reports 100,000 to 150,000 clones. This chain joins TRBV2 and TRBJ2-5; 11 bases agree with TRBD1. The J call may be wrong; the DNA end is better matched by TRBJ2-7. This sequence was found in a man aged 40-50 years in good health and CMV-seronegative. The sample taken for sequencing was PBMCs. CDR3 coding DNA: TGTGCCAGCAGGGGGGACAGGGGGGGTACCTACGAGCAGTACTTC. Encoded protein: CASRGDRGGTYEQYF.